Listed here are 8 T cell receptor beta chains from one sample, sequenced in a study of T cell responses to AZD1222 COVID-19 vaccine (dated by TCRdb to the early 2020s). Libraries came from the immunoSEQ multiplex PCR assay. TCRdb's version of the immuneACCESS table is confined to in-frame rearrangements and falls short of the full clone set. An unresolved V gene accounts for under half of the shortfall where checked; the remainder is of unknown origin. For this sample the table gives some 120,000 clones, of which about 85% were detected only once. The ten most abundant clones make up approximately 6.2% of the sample. The meaning of the sample's time point label: baseline before first vaccination. The specimen comprised peripheral blood, sampled on day 0 of AZD1222 vaccination. The receptors shown here come from an adult in good health.

The rearrangement uses TRBV21-1 and TRBJ2-7. TRBV21-1 is an annotated pseudogene. This CDR3 has 11 amino acids. This chain's CDR3 is CASPGPYEQYF. CDR3 bases: TGTGCCAGCCCGGGACCTTACGAGCAGTACTTC.

A few counts support this clone. The chain is built from TRBV5-1 and TRBJ1-1, with TRBD1 matching over 7 bases. Germline-derived CDR1 and CDR2 are SGHRS and YFSETQ. This CDR3 spans 15 amino acids. The junction had 6 bases not matched to a gene; V was cut back by 3 bases and J by 1 base. The CDR3 loop reads CASSSTGWANTEAFF. The CDR3 nucleotides are TGCGCCAGCAGCTCGACAGGGTGGGCGAACACTGAAGCTTTCTTT.

This rearrangement joins TRBV15 to TRBJ1-5; TRBD1 matches at 7 bases. V lost 0 bases to trimming and J lost 6 bases; unmatched junction nucleotides: 5. Germline CDR1 LNHNV, CDR2 YYDKDF (reference sequence). This CDR3 spans 15 amino acids. The CDR3 bases are TGTGCCACCAGCAGAGACTCACAGGGGAGTCAGCCCCAGCATTTT. This gives the protein CATSRDSQGSQPQHF.

This chain joins TRBV7-9 and TRBJ1-2; D might be TRBD1 (6 bases). The CDR3 is made up of 13 amino acids. CDR1 and CDR2 from the germline V gene are SEHNR and FQNEAQ (reference sequence). V lost 3 bases to trimming and J lost 7 bases, with 12 bases between them. DNA for the CDR3: TGTGCCAGCAGCTTGACGGACAGACTTGGCTACACCTTC. This sequence encodes CASSLTDRLGYTF.

V gene TRBV12-5 combines with J gene TRBJ2-1; tentative D call: TRBD2 (6 bases). Trimming took 5 bases from V and 0 from J, leaving 11 bases between them. The CDR3 loop spans 15 amino acids. CDR1 and CDR2 (germline): LGHNT, FRNRAP. DNA for the CDR3: TGTGCTAGTGGTGGGGGACTCAGCTCCTACAATGAGCAGTTCTTC. Its protein is CASGGGLSSYNEQFF.

The V and J genes are TRBV18 and TRBJ1-2, with D uncertain. This CDR3 comprises 15 residues. CDR1 and CDR2 (germline): KGHSH, LQKENI. Between the trimmed V and J ends, which lost 3 bases and 2 bases, there was a span of 13 bases. For the CDR3, the DNA is TGTGCCAGCTCACCCTCGGTGGGAATAAACTATGGCTACACCTTC. Its protein product is CASSPSVGINYGYTF.

This chain links TRBV6-1 with TRBJ1-2, with D hard to call. There are 16 residues in the CDR3. Germline CDR1 and CDR2: MNHNS and SASEGT. V lost 3 bases and J lost 2, with 16 bases in between. The CDR3 reads CASSEVQAIPNYGYTF. The CDR3 nucleotides read TGTGCCAGCAGTGAGGTCCAGGCCATCCCGAACTATGGCTACACCTTC.

This chain joins TRBV28 and TRBJ1-2; D remains unclear. The CDR3 covers 11 residues. Germline V gene lookup returns CDR1 MDHEN and CDR2 SYDVKM. Trimming removed 5 bases from V and 8 bases from J, with 9 bases in between. CDR3 sequence reads: CASSTPTGYTF. The CDR3 DNA is TGTGCCAGCAGTACCCCCACGGGCTACACCTTC.